The 12 T cell receptor beta chains below all came from one sample that was sequenced in a study of T cell responses to AZD1222 COVID-19 vaccine. Sequenced by immunoSEQ multiplex PCR; TCRdb stores in-frame clones only, minus some. Among about 75,000 clones listed, around nine tenths were seen once. Sequencing was performed on peripheral blood, taken 28 days after the second AZD1222 dose. The receptor source for this set is an adult who received the AZD1222 COVID-19 vaccine.

The chain links TRBV9 to TRBJ1-5; D gene uncertain. Germline V gives CDR1 SGDLS, CDR2 YYNGEE. The CDR3 length is 14 residues. V lost 4 bases and J lost 7, with 15 bases in between. CDR3 bases: TGTGCCAGCAGCCAGCTTGGGGAAGGACAGCCCCAGCATTTT. Protein: CASSQLGEGQPQHF.

This clone was picked up one time. This chain connects TRBV18 to TRBJ1-1; D might be TRBD1 (6 bases). Germline CDR1 is KGHSH and CDR2 is LQKENI. V lost 3 bases, J lost 5 bases, and 13 bases lay in between. This CDR3 region has 14 residues. The CDR3 bases are TGTGCCAGCTCACCCGGCAGGGGAGATACTGAAGCTTTCTTT. Amino acid sequence: CASSPGRGDTEAFF.

V is TRBV5-8 and J is TRBJ2-5, with 7 positions matching TRBD2. The CDR3 totals 16 residues. The J segment lost 4 bases and the V segment lost 1 base, leaving 10 bases of the junction unmatched. Germline CDR1 is SGHTS and CDR2 is YDEGEE. The CDR3 sequence: CASSLLLREVRETQYF. The CDR3 DNA reads as TGTGCCAGCAGCTTGCTTTTACGGGAGGTTCGAGAGACCCAGTACTTC.

This clone appeared once. The chain is built from TRBV7-2 and TRBJ1-2, with D perhaps TRBD1 (5 bases). In germline, CDR1 is SGHTA, CDR2 FQGNSA. V was cut by 3 bases and J by 6 bases, with 11 bases left in between. The CDR3 has 13 amino acids. CDR3 in DNA: TGTGCCAGCAGCTTGGGACGGCAAGATGGCTACACCTTC. Its translation: CASSLGRQDGYTF.

The rearrangement uses TRBV6-1 and TRBJ2-7; the D gene is possibly TRBD1 (6 bases). Deletions cut 3 bases from V and 8 bases from J, with 11 bases between. Per germline, CDR1 MNHNS and CDR2 SASEGT. This CDR3 has 12 residues. CDR3 sequence reads: CASSEGATKQYF. The DNA of the CDR3 is TGTGCCAGCAGTGAGGGGGCTACGAAGCAGTACTTC.

The table lists this clone with a few counts. The rearrangement uses TRBV7-2 and TRBJ2-7, with D unresolved. Trimming took off 3 bases at V and 3 bases at J, with 12 bases between the two ends. Germline CDR1 and CDR2: SGHTA and FQGNSA. The length of the CDR3 is 14 residues. The CDR3 spells CASSFSSIYYEQYF. DNA for the CDR3: TGTGCCAGCAGCTTCAGCTCGATTTACTACGAGCAGTACTTC.

The chain combines TRBV10-1 with TRBJ1-1; D is undetermined. Looked up from germline, CDR1 is WNHNN and CDR2 is SYGVQD (reference sequence). V lost 8 bases, J lost 3 bases, and 16 bases lay in between. This CDR3 spans 14 amino acids. CDR3 in DNA: TGCGCCAGCGTCATGGGCCACCAGGACACTGAAGCTTTCTTT. This gives the protein CASVMGHQDTEAFF.

The V gene is TRBV5-5, the J gene TRBJ1-5; TRBD1 matches 8 bases. With V trimmed by 2 bases and J by 6 bases, 13 bases remained unmatched. CDR1 is SGHKS and CDR2 is YYEKEE in the germline V gene (reference sequence). This CDR3 contains 17 residues. CDR3 in amino acids: CASSFSPRQGSAQPQHF. CDR3 nucleotide sequence: TGTGCCAGCAGCTTTTCCCCCCGACAGGGGAGCGCTCAGCCCCAGCATTTT.

The chain is built from TRBV28 and TRBJ1-3; D remains unclear. The CDR3 length is 14 residues. Trimming took 1 base from V and 4 from J, leaving 8 bases between them. Per the germline V gene, CDR1 is MDHEN and CDR2 is SYDVKM. Here the CDR3 reads CASSLSRVGNTIYF. CDR3 in DNA: TGTGCCAGCAGTTTATCCCGGGTCGGAAACACCATATATTTT.

This chain uses TRBV6-9 with TRBJ2-7, with D possibly matching TRBD1 (6 bases). V was pared by 4 bases and J by 2 bases, with 12 bases between. CDR3 length equals 14 residues. The germline V gene has CDR1 MNHGY and CDR2 SVAAGI. The CDR3 loop is CASSFWTATYEQYF. The CDR3 nucleotides are TGTGCCAGCAGTTTTTGGACAGCCACCTACGAGCAGTACTTC.

In its sample, this clone was seen once. The chain combines TRBV12-3 or TRBV12-4 with TRBJ1-4; possibly TRBD1 for D (5 bases). The V end was cut by 8 bases, the J end by 6 bases, with 13 bases between. The CDR3 has 13 residues. The CDR3 DNA reads TGTGCCAGCCGTCCCTGGGGGTATGAAAAACTGTTTTTT. This translates into CASRPWGYEKLFF.

This clone was found once. The chain uses TRBV11-2 and TRBJ2-7; TRBD1 might be the D (6 bases). This CDR3 is built from 13 residues. V lost 5 bases, J lost 2 bases, and 10 bases lay in between. Germline V gene lookup returns CDR1 SGHAT and CDR2 FQNNGV. The DNA for the CDR3 is TGTGCCAGCAGCCTTGGGACACCCTACGAGCAGTACTTC. Protein: CASSLGTPYEQYF.